These T cell receptor beta chains were read from a single sample in a study of Tregs in tolerant kidney transplant recipients. These receptors' targets are unknown. Produced via immunoSEQ multiplex PCR; TCRdb's table is partial and in-frame only. Of just over 30,000 clones in the sample, 82% were seen once. The sequencing input was Tregs from blood cultured with allogeneic cells. All receptors derive from a human donor in good health. Each CDR3 is given with its conserved first and last residue. The D gene is left open where the match is weak. Some rows have no size entry. The others give once, few or many, or a class for an expanded clone.

D gene,clone size,V gene,J gene,CDR3 length,CDR3 DNA,CDR3 protein
-,-,TRBV10-3,TRBJ1-1,11,TGTGCCATCAGTGGGGGGGTAGGAGCTTTCTTT,CAISGGVGAFF
-,-,TRBV6-5,TRBJ2-7,13,TGTGCCAGCAGTTACGACAGGTCCTACGAGCAGTACTTC,CASSYDRSYEQYF
TRBD2,-,TRBV29-1,TRBJ2-3,13,TGCAGCGTTGTTGGGAGGGCCAAGGATACGCAGTATTTT,CSVVGRAKDTQYF
TRBD2,once,TRBV9,TRBJ2-1,18,TGTGCCAGCAGCAGTAAGCTAACTAGCGGTGGAACCTACAATGAGCAGTTCTTC,CASSSKLTSGGTYNEQFF
-,-,TRBV2,TRBJ1-2,14,TGTGCCAGCAGTGAAGCTAGGGGCTCTGTCGGCTACACCTTC,CASSEARGSVGYTF
-,-,TRBV20-1,TRBJ2-5,11,TGCAGTGCTAGGGTTGGGGAGACCCAGTACTTC,CSARVGETQYF
-,-,TRBV7-2,TRBJ2-3,17,TGTGCCAGCAGCCTCCCCCTCCTAGTTCGGGTAAGACTTACGCAGTATTTT,CASSLPLLVRVRLTQYF
TRBD1,-,TRBV2,TRBJ1-2,12,TGTGCCAGCAGTGGACAGGGCCCTGGCTACACCTTC,CASSGQGPGYTF
-,once,TRBV6-5,TRBJ2-1,15,TGTGCCAGCAGTTACTCGGGGGCCTCCTACAATGAGCAGTTCTTC,CASSYSGASYNEQFF
-,-,TRBV7-8,TRBJ2-2,14,TGTGCCAGCAGCTTAGTAGGGTCGGGGGGCGAGCTGTTTTTT,CASSLVGSGGELFF
-,-,TRBV9,TRBJ2-5,15,TGTGCCAGCAGCGTAGGGGCGGGGTACCAAGAGACCCAGTACTTC,CASSVGAGYQETQYF
TRBD2,-,TRBV4-1,TRBJ2-1,18,TGCGCCAGCAGCCAACCACTTACCGGGACTAGCGGGAGGGGTGAGCAGTTCTTC,CASSQPLTGTSGRGEQFF
-,-,TRBV19,TRBJ2-2,13,TGTGCCAGTACGGGAGTTGTGGGGGGGGAGCTGTTTTTT,CASTGVVGGELFF
-,-,TRBV14,TRBJ1-1,16,TGTGCCAGCAGCCAAGCGGGGAGACCCTGGCTGGCTGAAGCTTTCTTT,CASSQAGRPWLAEAFF
-,once,TRBV18,TRBJ1-3,15,TGTGCCAGCTCACCACATCAGGGTGGTGGAAACACCATATATTTT,CASSPHQGGGNTIYF
-,-,TRBV27,TRBJ1-1,13,TGTGCCAGCAGTTTAGGGCTTTACACTGAAGCTTTCTTT,CASSLGLYTEAFF
-,-,TRBV11-2,TRBJ2-1,15,TGTGCCAGCAGCTTAGGCGGGGAACGGGACAATGAGCAGTTCTTC,CASSLGGERDNEQFF
-,-,TRBV11-2,TRBJ1-2,17,TGTGCCAGCAGCTTAGTTGGCCCTTGGGGGTCTAACTATGGCTACACCTTC,CASSLVGPWGSNYGYTF
-,-,TRBV18,TRBJ1-1,11,TGTGCCAGCTCCCGAAAGGGTGAAGCTTTCTTT,CASSRKGEAFF
TRBD1,-,TRBV19,TRBJ1-4,14,TGTGCCAGTAGTAGCCCGGGACAGGATGAAAAACTGTTTTTT,CASSSPGQDEKLFF
-,medium-sized,TRBV4-2,TRBJ2-6,17,TGTGCCAGCAGCCCTAGGGCAGGGGCAGGAGGGGCCAACGTCCTGACTTTC,CASSPRAGAGGANVLTF
-,-,TRBV19,TRBJ2-7,14,TGTGCCAGTAGTATCTCAGGCGGAGTCTACGAGCAGTACTTC,CASSISGGVYEQYF
TRBD2,-,TRBV18,TRBJ2-3,17,TGTGCCAGCTCACCACCGTACAGCGGGAGGGCCTCAGATACGCAGTATTTT,CASSPPYSGRASDTQYF